Sequencing of this T cell receptor (beta chain) was carried out in a study of T cells after yellow fever vaccination. Overall study findings and caveats: Though weaker, the secondary response peaked faster, on day 5 versus 15. Subsequent to the booster, the majority of primary-vaccination clones reappeared (96% CD4, 88% CD8).

Trimming took off 2 bases at V and 3 bases at J, with 14 bases between the two ends. Germline V gene lookup returns CDR1 SGHAT and CDR2 FQNNGV. The CDR3 covers 15 residues. This clonotype has a handful of counts. What it binds is not known. For TCR, cDNA came from 5'RACE template switching, which added a universal primer site and UMIs. TCRdb re-analysed the 5' RACE reads in MiXCR, keeping a single row per CDR3 protein. This table has 200,000 to 300,000 distinct CDR3 sequences, over 6.5% appearing once. This clonotype was obtained from a man aged 30-40 years who received the YFV17D yellow fever vaccine. The rearrangement joins TRBV11-2 to TRBJ2-7; no clear D gene. Sequenced material: CD4+ T cells sorted from PBMCs, taken on the day of the yellow fever booster vaccination. The CDR3 DNA is TGTGCCAGCAGCTTATCCCATCAGGCGGACTACGAGCAGTACTTC. Translation: CASSLSHQADYEQYF.